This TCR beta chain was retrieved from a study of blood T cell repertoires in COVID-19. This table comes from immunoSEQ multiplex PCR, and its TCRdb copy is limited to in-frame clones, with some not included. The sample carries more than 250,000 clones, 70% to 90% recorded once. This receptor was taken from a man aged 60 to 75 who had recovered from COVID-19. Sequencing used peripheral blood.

The CDR3 reads CASSQRTGYGYTF. The CDR3 DNA sequence: TGCGCCAGCAGCCAACGGACAGGGTATGGCTACACCTTC. The V and J genes are TRBV4-1 and TRBJ1-2, with 8 bases lining up with TRBD1. Germline V gives CDR1 MGHRA, CDR2 YSYEKL. V was pared by 2 bases and J by 5 bases, with 1 base of the junction left unmatched. The CDR3 is 13 amino acids.